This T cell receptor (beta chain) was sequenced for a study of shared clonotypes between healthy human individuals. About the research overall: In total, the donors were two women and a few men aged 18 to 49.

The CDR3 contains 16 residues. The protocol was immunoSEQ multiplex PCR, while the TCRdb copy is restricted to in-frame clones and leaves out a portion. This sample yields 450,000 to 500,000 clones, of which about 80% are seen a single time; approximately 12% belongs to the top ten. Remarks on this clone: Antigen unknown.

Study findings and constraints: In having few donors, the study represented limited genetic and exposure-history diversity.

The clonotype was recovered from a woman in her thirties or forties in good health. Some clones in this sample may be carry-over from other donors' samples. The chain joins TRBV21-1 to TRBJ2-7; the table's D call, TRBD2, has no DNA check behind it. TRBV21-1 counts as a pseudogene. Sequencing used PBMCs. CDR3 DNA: TGTGCCAGCAGCGATGGGACTAGCGGGCCTAAATACGAGCAGTACTTC. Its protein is CASSDGTSGPKYEQYF.